These 16 T cell receptor beta chains were sequenced from one sample in a study of human T cells and chemical hapten exposure. TCRdb re-called the RACE reads with MiXCR, one entry per CDR3 protein. The sample holds about 84,000 distinct CDR3 sequences, roughly a tenth seen once. Time point of the sample: patch test 3, about 24 weeks after DPC sensitization. Treatment defined: therapeutic diphenylcyclopropenone sensitization with weekly scalp DPC. Here the sequenced sample was whole blood, taken in connection with sensitization to the hapten diphenylcyclopropenone (DPC). The receptor source for this set is a woman in her 50s with alopecia areata. Some clones in this sample may be carry-over from other donors' samples.

V is TRBV6-5 and J is TRBJ1-1; 7 nucleotides line up with TRBD1. Germline values: CDR1 MNHEY, CDR2 SVGAGI. There are 13 residues in the CDR3. J was trimmed by 1 base and V by 7 bases; bases with no gene match: 3. The CDR3: CASNRGWNTEAFF. The CDR3 nucleotides read TGTGCCAGCAACAGGGGCTGGAACACTGAAGCTTTCTTT.

This clonotype appeared many times. The CDR3 loop reads CASSRRSNQPQHF. The CDR3 DNA reads as TGTGCCAGCAGCCGCCGTAGCAATCAGCCCCAGCATTTT. The chain joins TRBV6-2 or TRBV6-3 to TRBJ1-5; no clear D. V lost 6 bases and J lost 0, with 6 bases in between. There are 13 residues in the CDR3. CDR1 is MNHEY and CDR2 is SVGEGT in the germline V gene.

The J gene is TRBJ2-1, the V gene TRBV5-1, with a weak D call TRBD1 (6 bases). Trimming took off 2 bases at V and 1 base at J, with 10 bases between the two ends. The CDR3 runs to 15 residues. Germline V gene sequence: CDR1 SGHRS, CDR2 YFSETQ. The CDR3 loop reads CASSFRTESYNEQFF. The CDR3 nucleotides are TGCGCCAGCAGCTTCAGGACAGAGTCCTACAATGAGCAGTTCTTC. Supplemented by reference TRBV5-1 and TRBJ2-1, the full variable domain reads KAGVTQTPRYLIKTRGQQVTLSCSPISGHRSVSWYQQTPGQGLQFLFEYFSETQRNKGNFPGRFSGRQFSNSRSEMNVSTLELGDSALYLCASSFRTESYNEQFFGPGTRLTVL.

The genes are TRBV9 and TRBJ2-5, with D possibly being TRBD2 (5 bases). The CDR3 has 15 residues. V lost 3 bases and J 2 bases, leaving 14 bases between the germline ends. The germline gives CDR1 SGDLS, CDR2 YYNGEE. DNA of the CDR3: TGTGCCAGCAGCGCCTCTGAGCGGAAACAAGAGACCCAGTACTTC. The encoded protein is CASSASERKQETQYF.

V is TRBV5-1 and J is TRBJ1-2, with D uncertain. V was pared by 5 bases and J by 2 bases, with 13 bases between. The germline gives CDR1 SGHRS, CDR2 YFSETQ. The CDR3 is 14 residues long. This CDR3 reads CASRELGVNYGYTF. The CDR3 DNA sequence: TGCGCCAGCAGGGAACTAGGCGTGAACTATGGCTACACCTTC.

Ten or more counts support this clonotype. This chain links TRBV29-1 with TRBJ2-6; D might be TRBD1 or TRBD2, each matching 6 bases. The ends were cut back, 0 bases at V and 1 base at J, with 16 bases in the middle. Germline loops: CDR1 SQVTM, CDR2 ANQGSEA. The CDR3 totals 18 residues. The DNA for the CDR3 is TGCAGCGTTGAAGAGGGGGGCGCAATATTATCTGGGGCCAACGTCCTGACTTTC. This encodes CSVEEGGAILSGANVLTF.

This chain uses TRBV7-9 with TRBJ1-1; D unclear. The V gene's germline CDR1 is SEHNR and CDR2 FQNEAQ (reference sequence). Trimming took off 1 base at V and 8 bases at J, with 11 bases between the two ends. The CDR3 loop spans 13 amino acids. The CDR3 bases are TGTGCCAGCAGCTTAGTCGCGTTGACCGAAGCTTTCTTT. This encodes CASSLVALTEAFF.

This clonotype was recorded at least ten times. This sequence joins TRBV27 and TRBJ2-5, with TRBD1 as a possible D gene (6 bases). Germline CDR1 MNHEY, CDR2 SMNVEV (reference sequence). V dropped 3 bases and J dropped 5 bases, with 13 bases sitting between them. This CDR3 has 14 amino acids. The CDR3 DNA follows: TGTGCCAGCAGTTTGGGCAGGGGATATGAGACCCAGTACTTC. Translating it yields CASSLGRGYETQYF.

This clonotype was seen at least ten times. The chain joins TRBV6-5 to TRBJ1-1; D unresolved. This CDR3 has 13 amino acids. The V gene's germline CDR1 is MNHEY and CDR2 SVGAGI. Trimming left V 2 bases short and J 5 bases short, with 9 bases between. Here the CDR3 DNA reads TGTGCCAGCAGTTACGAGGAAACGACTGAAGCTTTCTTT. Protein: CASSYEETTEAFF.

This chain uses TRBV20-1 with TRBJ2-3; D call uncertain. The germline V and J ends were trimmed by 3 bases and 2 bases, with 6 bases remaining between them. The germline V gene encodes CDR1 DFQATT and CDR2 SNEGSKA (reference sequence). CDR3 length equals 12 residues. The CDR3 loop reads CSARTYTDTQYF. The CDR3 nucleotides are TGCAGTGCTAGGACTTACACAGATACGCAGTATTTT.

There are a few counts of this clonotype. The chain recombines TRBV5-4 with TRBJ2-5, with 15 bases identical to TRBD2. CDR1 and CDR2 (germline): SGHNT, YYREEE (reference sequence). V dropped 2 bases and J dropped 4; count of bases not matched to a gene: 3. This CDR3 is built from 16 residues. CDR3 amino acids: CASSFRTSGRGETQYF. The CDR3 coding sequence is TGTGCCAGCAGCTTCCGGACTAGCGGGAGGGGAGAGACCCAGTACTTC.

This clonotype was seen many times. For the CDR3, the DNA is TGTGCCAGCAGGGGACAGATGTCCTACGAGCAGTACTTC. It encodes CASRGQMSYEQYF. The genes are TRBV2 and TRBJ2-7; 7 bases are a match to TRBD1. V was pared by 6 bases and J by 1 base, with 3 bases of the junction left unmatched. The germline CDR1 and CDR2 sequences are SNHLY and FYNNEI. This CDR3 is built from 13 residues.

This clonotype showed up just a few times. The V call is TRBV5-6, the J call TRBJ2-1; D remains ambiguous. There are 14 residues in the CDR3. Germline V lookup: CDR1 SGHDT, CDR2 YYEEEE. V lost 0 bases, J lost 10 bases, and 14 bases lay in between. CDR3 protein: CASSLEAGLGEQFF. The DNA for the CDR3 is TGTGCCAGCAGCTTGGAGGCCGGTCTCGGAGAGCAGTTCTTC.

This clonotype was seen many times. This chain links TRBV20-1 with TRBJ2-2; D gene ambiguous. This CDR3 comprises 15 residues. Germline V lookup: CDR1 DFQATT, CDR2 SNEGSKA (reference sequence). V was trimmed by 0 bases and J by 0 bases, leaving 8 bases between them. The CDR3 loop reads CSAREGLANTGELFF. CDR3 coding DNA: TGCAGTGCTAGAGAGGGTTTGGCGAACACCGGGGAGCTGTTTTTT.

There are many counts of this clonotype. The chain is built from TRBV10-2 and TRBJ2-5; 9 bases are shared with TRBD1. Germline loops: CDR1 WSHSY, CDR2 SAAADI. After removal of 6 bases from V and 5 bases from J, the junction contained 1 base not matched to a gene. There are 12 residues in the CDR3. Written as DNA, the CDR3 is TGCGCCAGCAGACAGGGGGCGGAGACCCAGTACTTC. Residues: CASRQGAETQYF.

The gene calls are TRBV27 and TRBJ2-7; 7 positions match TRBD2. Germline lookup yields CDR1 MNHEY and CDR2 SMNVEV (reference sequence). The CDR3 is 15 residues long. The ends lost 6 bases at V and 3 bases at J; junction bases unmatched: 11. The CDR3 reads CASRSGRPPDYEQYF. CDR3 DNA sequence: TGTGCCAGCAGATCCGGGAGGCCGCCGGACTACGAGCAGTACTTC.